This paragraph reports one TCR beta chain. What it recognizes is unknown. This sample was taken from a study of identical twins. Study outcomes and limitations: Abundant beta clonotypes from cord blood bore fewer insertions; memory repertoires lacked this pattern.

TCRdb processed the 5' RACE reads anew with MiXCR; each CDR3 protein has one entry. The repertoire holds roughly 720,000 distinct CDR3 sequences, with 15% to 20% as singletons. The CDR3 sequence is 17 residues long. Germline-derived CDR1 and CDR2 are LGHDT and YNNKEL (reference sequence). The V and J ends lost 4 bases and 0 bases respectively, with 17 bases between them. The sample also formed part of further work on T cells expressing NK-cell markers. From that report: The eight sequenced donors comprised seven who were HCMV-seropositive and one who was seronegative. Where a handful of donors were concerned, these clonotypes also led the CD3+CD56-NKG2C+ fraction. The study left the HCMV specificity of expanded NKG2C+ T cell clones unresolved.

This clonotype was sampled from a woman under 30 in good health. This sequence joins TRBV3-1 and TRBJ2-3, with a weak D call TRBD2 (5 bases). The sample was PBMCs. In DNA, the CDR3 is TGTGCCAGCAGCCGGGGAGAGGCTAGATTGAGCACAGATACGCAGTATTTT. Encoded protein: CASSRGEARLSTDTQYF.